This TCR beta chain came from a study of CD8+CD57+ T cells in acquired aplastic anemia. The use of genomic DNA as template underpinned the TCR beta VDJ and CDR3 profiling. Each CDR3 protein gets one entry after TCRdb re-called the reads with MiXCR. Of about 270,000 distinct CDR3 sequences in the sample, roughly 50% were seen once. CDR1 and CDR2 from the germline V gene are SGHNT and YENEEA. The V and J ends lost 6 bases and 6 bases, in that order; junction bases with no gene match: 8. This CDR3 contains 13 residues. This clonotype was counted ten times or more. The receptor was isolated from a human donor with severe aplastic anemia or a healthy control (not recorded which). The sequenced sample was sorted CD4+, CD8+, or CD8+CD57+ T cells (not recorded which) from PBMCs. The J gene is TRBJ2-7, the V gene TRBV11-3; 7 bases line up with TRBD2. The CDR3 here is CASRAAGNGEQYF. The DNA of the CDR3 is TGTGCCAGCAGAGCAGCGGGGAACGGCGAGCAGTACTTC.